A selection of T cell receptor beta chains follows, all from one sample in a study of blood T cell repertoires in COVID-19. Assay: immunoSEQ multiplex PCR; the TCRdb copy retains only in-frame clones and omits some. The sample has just under 45,000 clones, around four fifths seen once. Material: peripheral blood. The receptors come from a human donor in a cohort sampled during active COVID-19. The CDR3 runs from the conserved cysteine through the conserved F or W. D genes are given only for firm matches. The listing skips clone size in some rows; elsewhere it reads once, few, many or a size class.

clone size: NA; V gene: TRBV18; J gene: TRBJ2-7; D gene: NA; CDR3 length: 15; CDR3 DNA: TGTGCCAGCTCACCGGGTATAGGGGGCTCCTACGAGCAGTACTTC; CDR3 protein: CASSPGIGGSYEQYF
clone size: NA; V gene: TRBV4-2; J gene: TRBJ2-3; D gene: TRBD2; CDR3 length: 19; CDR3 DNA: TGTGCCAGCAGCCGACAGACTAGCGGGGAAGCCTTTAGCACAGATACGCAGTATTTT; CDR3 protein: CASSRQTSGEAFSTDTQYF
clone size: NA; V gene: TRBV6-6; J gene: TRBJ1-1; D gene: TRBD1; CDR3 length: 14; CDR3 DNA: TGTGCCAGCAGTGACAGGGGGCGGAACACTGAAGCTTTCTTT; CDR3 protein: CASSDRGRNTEAFF
clone size: NA; V gene: TRBV11-3; J gene: TRBJ2-3; D gene: NA; CDR3 length: 16; CDR3 DNA: TGTGCCAGCAGCCCACAGGGCCCTGCAGGCACAGATACGCAGTATTTT; CDR3 protein: CASSPQGPAGTDTQYF
clone size: NA; V gene: TRBV6-1; J gene: TRBJ1-4; D gene: TRBD1; CDR3 length: 18; CDR3 DNA: TGTGCCAGCAGTGCCGGGACAGGGACAATGCGAACTAATGAAAAACTGTTTTTT; CDR3 protein: CASSAGTGTMRTNEKLFF
clone size: NA; V gene: TRBV6-2/TRBV6-3; J gene: TRBJ2-7; D gene: TRBD2; CDR3 length: 16; CDR3 DNA: TGTGCCAGCAGTTACGGACTAGCGGGGGAGGGGAACGAGCAGTACTTC; CDR3 protein: CASSYGLAGEGNEQYF
clone size: NA; V gene: TRBV28; J gene: TRBJ1-4; D gene: TRBD1; CDR3 length: 15; CDR3 DNA: TGTGCCAGCAGTTCGGCCGGACAGGGGGGCGAAAAACTGTTTTTT; CDR3 protein: CASSSAGQGGEKLFF
clone size: NA; V gene: TRBV5-6; J gene: TRBJ1-2; D gene: NA; CDR3 length: 13; CDR3 DNA: TGTGCCAGCATCCCACGGGGGAACTATGGCTACACCTTC; CDR3 protein: CASIPRGNYGYTF
clone size: NA; V gene: TRBV4-2; J gene: TRBJ2-7; D gene: NA; CDR3 length: 14; CDR3 DNA: TGTGCCAGCAGCCAAGGATCCAGGGCCTACGAGCAGTACTTC; CDR3 protein: CASSQGSRAYEQYF
clone size: NA; V gene: TRBV29-1; J gene: TRBJ1-1; D gene: TRBD1; CDR3 length: 13; CDR3 DNA: TGCAGCGCTGCGGGACAGCGGAACACTGAAGCTTTCTTT; CDR3 protein: CSAAGQRNTEAFF
clone size: NA; V gene: TRBV28; J gene: TRBJ1-1; D gene: NA; CDR3 length: 12; CDR3 DNA: TGTGCCAGCAGGACAGTGAACACTGAAGCTTTCTTT; CDR3 protein: CASRTVNTEAFF
clone size: NA; V gene: TRBV29-1; J gene: TRBJ2-3; D gene: NA; CDR3 length: 14; CDR3 DNA: TGCAGCGTTGGGTTACAAGGGGGCACAGATACGCAGTATTTT; CDR3 protein: CSVGLQGGTDTQYF
clone size: NA; V gene: TRBV19; J gene: TRBJ2-1; D gene: NA; CDR3 length: 12; CDR3 DNA: TGTGCCAGTAGTATAATCAACTCCGAGCAGTTCTTC; CDR3 protein: CASSIINSEQFF
clone size: NA; V gene: TRBV30; J gene: TRBJ2-5; D gene: TRBD2; CDR3 length: 14; CDR3 DNA: TGTGCCTGGAGTCGGGGGGGGAGCCAAGAGACCCAGTACTTC; CDR3 protein: CAWSRGGSQETQYF
clone size: NA; V gene: TRBV7-2; J gene: TRBJ2-2; D gene: TRBD1; CDR3 length: 15; CDR3 DNA: TGTGCCAGCAGCTTAGAGGGACAGGTCCTGAGGGAGCTGTTTTTT; CDR3 protein: CASSLEGQVLRELFF
clone size: many; V gene: TRBV5-1; J gene: TRBJ2-3; D gene: NA; CDR3 length: 16; CDR3 DNA: TGCGCCAGCAGCTTGACGGTGGGGGGAGGCACAGATACGCAGTATTTT; CDR3 protein: CASSLTVGGGTDTQYF
clone size: NA; V gene: TRBV9; J gene: TRBJ2-2; D gene: NA; CDR3 length: 14; CDR3 DNA: TGTGCCAGCAGCGCCATAAACGCGGCCGGGGAGCTGTTTTTT; CDR3 protein: CASSAINAAGELFF
clone size: NA; V gene: TRBV13; J gene: TRBJ1-1; D gene: TRBD1; CDR3 length: 14; CDR3 DNA: TGTGCCAGCAGCACCAGACAGGGGGCGCGTGAAGCTTTCTTT; CDR3 protein: CASSTRQGAREAFF
clone size: NA; V gene: TRBV28; J gene: TRBJ2-2; D gene: TRBD1; CDR3 length: 15; CDR3 DNA: TGTGCCAGCAGGCGACAGGGGGCCGGCACCGGGGAGCTGTTTTTT; CDR3 protein: CASRRQGAGTGELFF
clone size: few; V gene: TRBV5-4; J gene: TRBJ1-1; D gene: NA; CDR3 length: 14; CDR3 DNA: TGTGCCAGCAGCCGCGACAGGACGATCACTGAAGCTTTCTTT; CDR3 protein: CASSRDRTITEAFF
clone size: NA; V gene: TRBV9; J gene: TRBJ2-2; D gene: NA; CDR3 length: 16; CDR3 DNA: TGTGCCAGCAGCGGGATTGGACCCCGGGAGACCGGGGAGCTGTTTTTT; CDR3 protein: CASSGIGPRETGELFF
clone size: NA; V gene: TRBV10-1; J gene: TRBJ2-1; D gene: TRBD2; CDR3 length: 14; CDR3 DNA: TGCGCCAGCAGCACTAGCGGGGGACTCGATGAGCAGTTCTTC; CDR3 protein: CASSTSGGLDEQFF
clone size: NA; V gene: TRBV29-1; J gene: TRBJ2-2; D gene: TRBD2; CDR3 length: 14; CDR3 DNA: TGCAGCGTTCTAACGGGGGAGGGCACCGGGGAGCTGTTTTTT; CDR3 protein: CSVLTGEGTGELFF
clone size: NA; V gene: TRBV19; J gene: TRBJ1-1; D gene: TRBD1; CDR3 length: 14; CDR3 DNA: TGTGCCAGTTCCTGGACAGGGGAGGACACTGAAGCTTTCTTT; CDR3 protein: CASSWTGEDTEAFF
clone size: once; V gene: TRBV24-1; J gene: TRBJ2-5; D gene: NA; CDR3 length: 15; CDR3 DNA: TGTGCCACCAGTGACCCCCGGGACACATTAGGGACCCAGTACTTC; CDR3 protein: CATSDPRDTLGTQYF
clone size: NA; V gene: TRBV4-1; J gene: TRBJ2-2; D gene: TRBD2; CDR3 length: 19; CDR3 DNA: TGCGCCAGCAGCCAGATAACAGGACTAGCGGGGGGGCCCAACGGGGAGCTGTTTTTT; CDR3 protein: CASSQITGLAGGPNGELFF